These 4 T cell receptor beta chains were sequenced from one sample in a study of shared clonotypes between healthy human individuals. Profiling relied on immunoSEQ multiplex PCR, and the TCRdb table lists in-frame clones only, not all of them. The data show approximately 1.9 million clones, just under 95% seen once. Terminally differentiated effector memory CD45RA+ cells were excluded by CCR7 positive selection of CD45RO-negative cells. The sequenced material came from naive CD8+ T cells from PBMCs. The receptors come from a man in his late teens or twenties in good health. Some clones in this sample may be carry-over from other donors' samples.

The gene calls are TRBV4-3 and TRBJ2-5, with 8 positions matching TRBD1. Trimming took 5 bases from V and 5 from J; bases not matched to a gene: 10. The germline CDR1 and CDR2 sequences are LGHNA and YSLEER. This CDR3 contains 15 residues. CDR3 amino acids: CASSIGTGVDETQYF. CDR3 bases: TGCGCCAGCAGCATCGGGACAGGTGTGGACGAGACCCAGTACTTC.

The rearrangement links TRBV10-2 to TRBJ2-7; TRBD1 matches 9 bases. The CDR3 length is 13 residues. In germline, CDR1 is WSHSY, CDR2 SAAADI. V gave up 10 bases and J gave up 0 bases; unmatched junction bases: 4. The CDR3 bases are TGCGCCACTGCACAGGGGGCCTCCTACGAGCAGTACTTC. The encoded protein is CATAQGASYEQYF.

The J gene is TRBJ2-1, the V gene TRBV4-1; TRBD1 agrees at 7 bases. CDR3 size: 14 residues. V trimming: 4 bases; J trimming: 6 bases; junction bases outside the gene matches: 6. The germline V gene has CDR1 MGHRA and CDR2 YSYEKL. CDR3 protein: CASSPGQRPNEQFF. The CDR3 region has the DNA TGCGCCAGCAGCCCGGGACAGCGGCCCAATGAGCAGTTCTTC.

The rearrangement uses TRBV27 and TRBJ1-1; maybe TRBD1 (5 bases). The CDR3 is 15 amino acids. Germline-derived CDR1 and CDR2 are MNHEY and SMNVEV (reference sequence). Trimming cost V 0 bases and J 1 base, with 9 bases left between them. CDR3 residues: CASSLSWTPNTEAFF. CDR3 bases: TGTGCCAGCAGTTTATCGTGGACACCGAACACTGAAGCTTTCTTT.